This T cell receptor beta chain was sequenced for a study of blood T cell repertoires in COVID-19. Study-level information: There were acute and convalescent COVID-19 samples, and they came from the United States, Italy and Spain. Nucleic acid was either cDNA or gDNA, and it came from T cells, B-cell-depleted T cells, or PBMCs.

Trimming took off 2 bases at V and 2 bases at J, with 7 bases between the two ends. This CDR3 region has 13 residues. Germline lookup yields CDR1 MNHEY and CDR2 SVGEGT. This clone has only one observation. Other DNA sequences in the sample encode the same CDR3. In the original workflow: It was from reference gene primer amplification that nucleated cell counts were estimated. TCRdb's copy holds only in-frame clones and misses some; the assay was immunoSEQ multiplex PCR. V, J and clone size are taken as reported in that table, and D and trimming were inferred from the DNA itself. The sample has about 210,000 clones, around 83% seen once.

The chain combines TRBV6-2 or TRBV6-3 with TRBJ2-7; D call uncertain. The source material was peripheral blood. The TCR was taken from a man aged 50 or older with active or convalescent COVID-19. The CDR3 nucleotides are TGTGCCAGCAGTTACCCTAGGACCTACGAGCAGTACTTC. Translating gives CASSYPRTYEQYF.